The present T cell receptor beta chain was sequenced within a study of T cells in Graves' hyperthyroidism and ophthalmopathy. Study-level background: At the time of initial diagnosis and before any treatment, peripheral blood was collected.

Template material for amplifying TCR beta CDR3 regions consisted of RNA transcripts. HTBI primers were the set used in a first-round RT-PCR of the TCR CDR3. One entry per CDR3 protein, called by TCRdb with MiXCR from the multiplex PCR reads. The table lists 730,000 or so distinct CDR3 sequences, around 20% of them singletons, with 16% in the top ten. Trimming removed 6 bases at V and 2 bases at J, with 13 bases between. The CDR3 is 13 amino acids. The germline V gene has CDR1 DFQATT and CDR2 SNEGSKA (reference sequence). This clonotype came up a few times. This receptor was identified in a woman between 45 and 65 years old with Graves' hyperthyroidism that later progressed to Graves' ophthalmopathy. Sequencing used blood. This chain links TRBV20-1 with TRBJ1-1, with a weak D call TRBD1 (5 bases). In DNA, the CDR3 is TGCAGTGCAATGCGGGACTCAAACACTGAAGCTTTCTTT. This sequence encodes CSAMRDSNTEAFF.